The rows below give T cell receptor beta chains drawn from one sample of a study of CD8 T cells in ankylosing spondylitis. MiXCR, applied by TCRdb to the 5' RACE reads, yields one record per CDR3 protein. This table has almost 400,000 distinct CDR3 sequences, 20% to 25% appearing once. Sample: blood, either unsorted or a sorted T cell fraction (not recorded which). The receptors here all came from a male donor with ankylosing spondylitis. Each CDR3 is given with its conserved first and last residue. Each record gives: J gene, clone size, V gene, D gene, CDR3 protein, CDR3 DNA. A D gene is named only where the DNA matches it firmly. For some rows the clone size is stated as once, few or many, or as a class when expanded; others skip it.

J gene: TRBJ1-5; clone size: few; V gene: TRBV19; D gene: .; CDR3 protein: CASSTRGDYNQPQHF; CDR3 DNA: TGTGCCAGTAGTACCCGCGGGGACTACAATCAGCCCCAGCATTTT
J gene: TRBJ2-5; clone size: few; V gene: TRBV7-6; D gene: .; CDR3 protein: CASSLAFPTQETQYF; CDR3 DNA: TGTGCCAGCAGCTTAGCGTTTCCTACGCAAGAGACCCAGTACTTC
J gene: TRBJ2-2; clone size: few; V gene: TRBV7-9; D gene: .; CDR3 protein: CASSLGGHTGELFF; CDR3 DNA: TGTGCCAGCAGCTTAGGGGGGCACACCGGGGAGCTGTTTTTT
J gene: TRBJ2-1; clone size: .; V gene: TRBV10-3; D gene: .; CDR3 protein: CAISPTDRNEQFF; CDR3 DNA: TGTGCCATTAGTCCTACTGACAGGAATGAGCAGTTCTTC
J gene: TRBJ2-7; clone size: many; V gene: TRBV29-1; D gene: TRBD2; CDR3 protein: CSVVWGGYEQYF; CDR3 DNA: TGCAGCGTTGTTTGGGGGGGCTACGAGCAGTACTTC
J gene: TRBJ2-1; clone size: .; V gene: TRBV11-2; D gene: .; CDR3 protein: CASTPSRGYNEQFF; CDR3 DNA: TGTGCCAGCACCCCATCCAGGGGATACAATGAGCAGTTCTTC
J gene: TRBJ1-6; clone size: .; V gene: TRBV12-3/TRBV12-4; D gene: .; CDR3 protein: CASRIGGGSYNSPLHF; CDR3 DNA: TGTGCCAGCAGAATCGGGGGCGGTTCCTATAATTCACCCCTCCACTTT
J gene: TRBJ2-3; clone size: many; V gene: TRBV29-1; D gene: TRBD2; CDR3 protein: CSVVWAGDTDTQYF; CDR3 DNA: TGCAGCGTCGTCTGGGCGGGAGACACAGATACGCAGTATTTT
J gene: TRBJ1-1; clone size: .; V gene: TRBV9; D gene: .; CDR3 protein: CASSGFQKNTEAFF; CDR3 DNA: TGTGCCAGCAGCGGATTCCAGAAAAACACTGAAGCTTTCTTT
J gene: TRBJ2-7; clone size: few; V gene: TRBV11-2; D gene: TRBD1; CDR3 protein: CASSWTGSNEQYF; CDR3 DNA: TGTGCCAGCAGCTGGACAGGGTCTAACGAGCAGTACTTC
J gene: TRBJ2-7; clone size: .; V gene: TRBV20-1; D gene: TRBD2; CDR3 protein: CSAAKREGSEQYF; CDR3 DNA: TGCAGTGCCGCGAAGCGGGAGGGGAGCGAGCAGTACTTC
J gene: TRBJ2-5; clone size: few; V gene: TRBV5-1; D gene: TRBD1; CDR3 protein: CASSLDGTGSETQYF; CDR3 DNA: TGCGCCAGCAGCTTGGATGGGACAGGGAGTGAGACCCAGTACTTC